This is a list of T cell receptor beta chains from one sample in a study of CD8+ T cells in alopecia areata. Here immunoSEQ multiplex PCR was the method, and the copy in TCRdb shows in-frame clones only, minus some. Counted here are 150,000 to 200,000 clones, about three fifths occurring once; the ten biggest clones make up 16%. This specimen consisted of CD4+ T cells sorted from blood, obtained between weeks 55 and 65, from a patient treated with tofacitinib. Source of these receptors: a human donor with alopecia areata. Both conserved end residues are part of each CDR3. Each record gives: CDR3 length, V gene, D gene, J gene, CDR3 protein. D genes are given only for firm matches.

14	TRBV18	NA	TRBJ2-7	CASSPSGSAYEQYF
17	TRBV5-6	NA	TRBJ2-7	CASSLDSQAWRSYEQYF
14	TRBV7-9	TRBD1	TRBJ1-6	CASSPGTENSPLHF
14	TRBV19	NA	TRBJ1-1	CATTLGLSNTEAFF
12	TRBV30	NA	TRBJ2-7	CAWMSSNYEQYF
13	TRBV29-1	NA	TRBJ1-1	CSACGQPNTEAFF
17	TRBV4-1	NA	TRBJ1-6	CASSQGALGVGNSPLHF
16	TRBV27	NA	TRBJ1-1	CASSSRAWGRGTEAFF
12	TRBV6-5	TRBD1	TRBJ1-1	CASRYDRGEAFF
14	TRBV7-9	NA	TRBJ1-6	CASSLLMGASPLHF
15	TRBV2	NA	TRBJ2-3	CASSEDGGGTDTQYF
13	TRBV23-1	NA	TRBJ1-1	CASSRGQDTEAFF
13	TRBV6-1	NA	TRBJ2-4	CASSEGDGNIQYF
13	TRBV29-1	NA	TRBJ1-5	CSVEVGANQPQHF
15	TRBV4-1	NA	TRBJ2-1	CASSQERGNYNEQFF
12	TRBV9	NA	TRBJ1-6	CASSPSIVFLHF
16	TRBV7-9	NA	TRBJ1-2	CASSLSWDLEDYGYTF
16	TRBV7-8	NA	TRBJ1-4	CASSRTRHASNEKLFF
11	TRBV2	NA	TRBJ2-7	CASSEAYEQYF
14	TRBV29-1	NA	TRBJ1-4	CSVGEGSTNEKLFF
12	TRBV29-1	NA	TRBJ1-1	CSASTVNTEAFF
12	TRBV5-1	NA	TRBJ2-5	CASSLEGETQYF
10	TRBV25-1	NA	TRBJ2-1	CASRAGEQFF
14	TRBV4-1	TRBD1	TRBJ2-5	CASSPGQGKETQYF
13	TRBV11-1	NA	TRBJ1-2	CASSLDQSYGYTF
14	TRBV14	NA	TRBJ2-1	CASNVGASYNEQFF
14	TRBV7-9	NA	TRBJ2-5	CASSLGVGGETQYF
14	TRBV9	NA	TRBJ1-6	CASSPWVYNSPLHF